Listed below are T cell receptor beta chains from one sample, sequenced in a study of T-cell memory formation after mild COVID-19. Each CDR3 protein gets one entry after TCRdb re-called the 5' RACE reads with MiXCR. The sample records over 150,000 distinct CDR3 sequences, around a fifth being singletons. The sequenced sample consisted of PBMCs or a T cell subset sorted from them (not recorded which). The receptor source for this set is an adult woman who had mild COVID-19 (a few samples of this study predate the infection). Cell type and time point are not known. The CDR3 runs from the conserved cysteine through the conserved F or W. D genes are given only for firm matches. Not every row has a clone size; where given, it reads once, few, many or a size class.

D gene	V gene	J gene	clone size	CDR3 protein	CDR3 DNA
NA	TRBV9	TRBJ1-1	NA	CASSVHLAGNTEAFF	TGTGCCAGCAGCGTCCATCTAGCCGGGAACACTGAAGCTTTCTTT
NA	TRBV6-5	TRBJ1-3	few	CASNPSPQGSGNTIYF	TGTGCCAGCAATCCAAGCCCACAGGGATCTGGAAACACCATATATTTT
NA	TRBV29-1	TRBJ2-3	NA	CSVEVSLVGSDTQYF	TGCAGCGTTGAAGTCTCACTAGTTGGGTCAGATACGCAGTATTTT
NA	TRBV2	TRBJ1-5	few	CASSTRSNQPQHF	TGTGCCAGCAGTACCAGGTCCAATCAGCCCCAGCATTTT
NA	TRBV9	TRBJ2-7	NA	CASSVGGTGEQYF	TGTGCCAGCAGCGTAGGAGGGACTGGGGAGCAGTACTTC
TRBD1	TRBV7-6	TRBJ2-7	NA	CASSSGQFIYEQYF	TGTGCCAGCAGCTCGGGACAGTTTATCTACGAGCAGTACTTC
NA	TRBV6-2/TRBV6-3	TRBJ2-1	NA	CASSYTGRLDEQFF	TGTGCCAGCAGTTACACGGGGCGGTTGGATGAGCAGTTCTTC
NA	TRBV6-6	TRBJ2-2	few	CASRRRDTETNTGELFF	TGTGCCAGCAGGCGACGGGACACCGAAACGAACACCGGGGAGCTGTTTTTT
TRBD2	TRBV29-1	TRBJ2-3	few	CSAKSLGTSGGLSTDTQYF	TGCAGCGCGAAGAGCCTCGGGACTAGCGGGGGCCTGAGCACAGATACGCAGTATTTT
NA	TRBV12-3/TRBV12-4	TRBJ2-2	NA	CASSFVKAGGWFVDTGELFF	TGTGCCAGCAGTTTCGTTAAGGCTGGGGGGTGGTTTGTGGACACCGGGGAGCTGTTTTTT
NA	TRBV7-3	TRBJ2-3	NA	CASSLRGPRAGLRDTQYF	TGTGCCAGCAGCCTAAGGGGGCCCCGAGCGGGGCTACGAGATACGCAGTATTTT
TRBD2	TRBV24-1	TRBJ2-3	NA	CATSDLSGGARTDTQYF	TGTGCCACCAGTGATTTAAGCGGGGGGGCTCGCACAGATACGCAGTATTTT
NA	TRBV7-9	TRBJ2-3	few	CASSLVGGRTDTQYF	TGTGCCAGCAGCCTCGTGGGGGGGCGCACAGATACGCAGTATTTT
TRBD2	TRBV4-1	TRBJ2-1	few	CASSQEGSPSGYNEQFF	TGCGCCAGCAGCCAAGAGGGGTCCCCTAGCGGATACAATGAGCAGTTCTTC
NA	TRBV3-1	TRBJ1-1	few	CASSATGAFQNTEAFF	TGTGCCAGCAGCGCCACTGGGGCATTCCAGAACACTGAAGCTTTCTTT
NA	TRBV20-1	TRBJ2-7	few	CSARVLGTIYGEQYF	TGCAGTGCTAGAGTCCTCGGGACCATCTATGGCGAGCAGTACTTC
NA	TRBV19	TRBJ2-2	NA	CASSIPSGYTGELFF	TGTGCCAGTAGTATCCCCTCCGGCTACACCGGGGAGCTGTTTTTT
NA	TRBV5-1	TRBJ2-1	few	CASTPGGSSYNEQFF	TGCGCCAGCACCCCAGGGGGGAGCTCCTACAATGAGCAGTTCTTC
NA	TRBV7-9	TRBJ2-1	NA	CASRMSLGPYNEQFF	TGTGCCAGCAGGATGTCCCTGGGCCCCTACAATGAGCAGTTCTTC
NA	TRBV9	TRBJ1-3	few	CASSVEGQIGNTIYF	TGTGCCAGCAGCGTAGAAGGACAGATAGGAAACACCATATATTTT
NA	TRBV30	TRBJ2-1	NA	CAWSVGQGRYNEQFF	TGTGCCTGGAGTGTTGGCCAGGGTCGATACAATGAGCAGTTCTTC
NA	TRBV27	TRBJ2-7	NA	CASSSRGHEQYF	TGTGCCAGCAGTTCACGGGGCCACGAGCAGTACTTC
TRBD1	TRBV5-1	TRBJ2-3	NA	CASSLGTGGATDTQYF	TGCGCCAGCAGCTTGGGAACAGGGGGCGCGACAGATACGCAGTATTTT
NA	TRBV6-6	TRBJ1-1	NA	CASGTAEAFF	TGTGCCAGCGGAACAGCTGAAGCTTTCTTT
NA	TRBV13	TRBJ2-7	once	CASSIRGLRDYEQYF	TGTGCCAGCAGCATTAGGGGACTCCGGGACTACGAGCAGTACTTC
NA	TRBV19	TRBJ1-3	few	CASTAREDSGNTIYF	TGTGCCAGTACGGCCAGGGAAGATTCTGGAAACACCATATATTTT
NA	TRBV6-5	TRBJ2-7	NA	CASSYSGAGYSYEQYF	TGTGCCAGCAGTTACTCGGGGGCAGGGTACTCCTACGAGCAGTACTTC
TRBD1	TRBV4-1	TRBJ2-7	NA	CASSPLGQGAYEQYF	TGCGCCAGCAGCCCCTTAGGGCAGGGGGCCTACGAGCAGTACTTC
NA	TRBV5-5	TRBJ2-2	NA	CASSSRPGLVGSTGELFF	TGTGCCAGCAGCTCCAGACCGGGATTGGTCGGGTCCACCGGGGAGCTGTTTTTT
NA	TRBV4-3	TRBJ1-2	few	CASSQDPLTVAYGYTF	TGCGCCAGCAGCCAAGATCCCCTGACAGTGGCCTATGGCTACACCTTC
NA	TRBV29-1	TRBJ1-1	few	CSAQGAANTEAFF	TGCAGCGCCCAAGGGGCAGCGAACACTGAAGCTTTCTTT
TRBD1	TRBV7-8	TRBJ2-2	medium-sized	CASSLETGAGELFF	TGTGCCAGCAGCTTAGAGACAGGGGCCGGGGAGCTGTTTTTT
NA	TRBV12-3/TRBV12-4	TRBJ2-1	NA	CASSLFRDEQFF	TGTGCCAGCAGTTTATTTCGGGATGAGCAGTTCTTC
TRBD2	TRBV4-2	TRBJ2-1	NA	CASSQITGGYNEQFF	TGTGCCAGCAGCCAAATAACGGGAGGGTACAATGAGCAGTTCTTC
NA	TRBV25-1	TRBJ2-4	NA	CATTGAGNIQYF	TGTGCCACCACGGGGGCGGGGAACATTCAGTACTTC
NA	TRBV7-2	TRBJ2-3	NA	CASTRGNFGTDTQYF	TGTGCCAGCACCCGGGGGAACTTCGGCACAGATACGCAGTATTTT
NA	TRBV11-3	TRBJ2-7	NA	CASSTGSTGTYEQYF	TGTGCCAGCAGCACGGGTTCGACAGGTACCTACGAGCAGTACTTC
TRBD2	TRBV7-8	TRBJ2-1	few	CASSPGLAGNEQFF	TGTGCCAGCAGCCCTGGACTAGCGGGCAATGAGCAGTTCTTC
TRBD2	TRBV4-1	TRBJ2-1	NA	CASSQELSGGQDEQFF	TGCGCCAGCAGCCAAGAGCTCAGCGGGGGTCAGGATGAGCAGTTCTTC
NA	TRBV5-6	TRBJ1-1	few	CASSLGRATMNTEAFF	TGTGCCAGCAGCTTGGGTAGGGCCACCATGAACACTGAAGCTTTCTTT
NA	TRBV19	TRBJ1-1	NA	CASSLGTLGTEAFF	TGTGCCAGTAGTTTGGGGACGCTGGGCACTGAAGCTTTCTTT
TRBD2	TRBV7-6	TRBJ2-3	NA	CASSPSWTSWDTQYF	TGTGCCAGCAGCCCAAGCTGGACTAGCTGGGATACGCAGTATTTT
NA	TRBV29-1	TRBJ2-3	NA	CSVAPDTSTDTQYF	TGCAGCGTTGCACCGGACACGTCCACAGATACGCAGTATTTT
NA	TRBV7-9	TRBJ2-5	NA	CAGGNGEEETQYF	TGTGCCGGCGGAAATGGGGAGGAGGAGACCCAGTACTTC
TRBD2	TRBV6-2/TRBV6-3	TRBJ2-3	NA	CASSQVLAGGDTQYF	TGTGCCAGCAGTCAGGTACTAGCGGGAGGAGATACGCAGTATTTT
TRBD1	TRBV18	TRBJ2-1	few	CASSPRGTGSVLLSYNEQFF	TGTGCCAGCTCACCACGTGGGACAGGGAGTGTATTGTTGTCCTACAATGAGCAGTTCTTC
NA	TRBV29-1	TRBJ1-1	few	CSVEESGLNTEAFF	TGCAGCGTTGAAGAGTCAGGGCTGAACACTGAAGCTTTCTTT
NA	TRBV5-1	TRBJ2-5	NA	CASSLFTSSEETQYF	TGCGCCAGCAGCTTATTTACGTCTAGCGAGGAGACCCAGTACTTC
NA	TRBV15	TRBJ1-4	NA	CATSRETVANEKLFF	TGTGCCACCAGCAGAGAGACAGTGGCTAATGAAAAACTGTTTTTT
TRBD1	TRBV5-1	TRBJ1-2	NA	CASSTTFVGQIFYGYTF	TGCGCCAGCAGCACAACGTTCGTGGGACAGATATTCTATGGCTACACCTTC
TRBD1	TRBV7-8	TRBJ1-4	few	CASSRDRSLVVEKLFF	TGTGCCAGCAGCCGGGACAGAAGTTTGGTTGTTGAAAAACTGTTTTTT
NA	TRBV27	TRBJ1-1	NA	CASSSRRTAEAFF	TGTGCCAGCAGTTCCCGAAGGACAGCTGAAGCTTTCTTT
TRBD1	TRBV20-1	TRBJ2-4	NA	CSARDKNAGGFLAKNIQYF	TGCAGTGCTAGAGATAAGAATGCAGGGGGCTTTCTGGCCAAAAACATTCAGTACTTC